What follows is one T cell receptor (beta chain) and its context. These data originate in a study of blood T cell repertoires in COVID-19. The wider study: Donors in the United States, Italy and Spain gave samples during acute or convalescent COVID-19. Sources were T cells, B-cell-depleted T cells, or PBMCs; the material itself was cDNA or gDNA.

J was trimmed by 2 bases and V by 11 bases; bases with no gene match: 6. Germline V gene data show CDR1 as ENHRY and CDR2 as SYGVKD. The CDR3 has 13 amino acids. Per the original methods: Estimated nucleated cell counts came from reference gene primer amplification. Assay used: immunoSEQ multiplex PCR; TCRdb lists only in-frame clones, some missing. From that table come the V and J calls and clone size; the DNA was used to work out D and trimming. The data show 100,000 or so clones, roughly 89% seen once. Sample: peripheral blood. The chain employs TRBV10-3 and TRBJ1-3; 7 bases map to TRBD1. The clonotype was recovered from a man in his sixties or seventies with active or convalescent COVID-19. CDR3 nucleotides: TGTGCCTCCCAGGGGGTCACTGGAAACACCATATATTTT. Protein: CASQGVTGNTIYF.